This T cell receptor beta chain was retrieved from a study of T-cell memory formation after mild COVID-19. Across the whole study: Clustering of TCRs was largely donor specific. Study-level findings and limits: Shrinking CD4+ clones resided mostly in CM and EM, and CD8+ ones in EMRA. SARS-CoV-2 specificity was not confirmed for second-wave clones peaking on day 37. CD4/CD8 balance characterized clones contracting day 15 to 85, and CD4+ skew characterized later expanders.

This clonotype was seen more than once but under ten times. Antigen unknown. Each CDR3 protein is one row after TCRdb ran MiXCR on the 5' RACE reads. The sample consists of about 350,000 distinct CDR3 sequences, 20% to 25% of them appearing once. Trimming removed 6 bases at V and 9 bases at J, with 9 bases between. CDR1 DFQATT and CDR2 SNEGSKA come from the germline V gene (reference sequence). The CDR3 is 10 amino acids. The sample taken for sequencing was PBMCs or a T cell subset sorted from them (not recorded which). The chain couples TRBV20-1 to TRBJ2-1; D uncertain. The TCR comes from a young man who had mild COVID-19 (a few samples of this study predate the infection). Cell type and time point are not known. For the CDR3, the DNA is TGCAGTGCGTTAGAGATTGAGCAGTTCTTC. Amino acids: CSALEIEQFF.